A selection of T cell receptor beta chains follows, all from one sample in a study of OX40 agonist ivuxolimab in advanced cancers. Using immunoSEQ multiplex PCR, the repertoire was profiled, and TCRdb retains in-frame clones only, with some absent. The data hold 65,000 to 100,000 clones, with 80% to 95% observed a single time. The source was CD4+ or CD8+ T cells sorted from blood, collected in a trial of the OX40 agonist ivuxolimab. The source is an adult with an advanced solid tumor such as melanoma, head and neck, liver or kidney cancer. Both conserved end residues are part of each CDR3. D genes are given only for firm matches. Size is omitted from some rows. Given values are once, few, many or a class for expanded clones.

J gene	clone size	V gene	D gene	CDR3 protein	CDR3 DNA
TRBJ1-3	-	TRBV28	-	CASRTWRAGSGNTIYF	TGTGCCAGCAGGACTTGGAGGGCCGGCTCTGGAAACACCATATATTTT
TRBJ2-1	-	TRBV30	TRBD2	CAWDLAGGPYNEQFF	TGTGCCTGGGACTTAGCGGGAGGGCCTTACAATGAGCAGTTCTTC
TRBJ1-5	-	TRBV21-1	-	CASSKVPAGEAYSNQPQHF	TGTGCCAGCAGCAAAGTCCCCGCAGGGGAGGCTTATAGCAATCAGCCCCAGCATTTT
TRBJ1-2	-	TRBV6-1	-	CASSERGERGGYTF	TGTGCCAGCAGTGAACGGGGAGAAAGAGGAGGCTACACCTTC
TRBJ1-2	-	TRBV30	-	CAWSVMEGLGGYTF	TGTGCCTGGAGTGTAATGGAAGGGCTAGGGGGCTACACCTTC
TRBJ2-5	-	TRBV9	-	CASSVRPTPGETQYF	TGTGCCAGCAGCGTCAGACCTACCCCGGGCGAGACCCAGTACTTC
TRBJ2-7	-	TRBV10-3	-	CAISDFRQDYEQYF	TGTGCCATCAGTGATTTTCGACAAGACTACGAGCAGTACTTC
TRBJ2-6	-	TRBV28	-	CASQGLGANVLTF	TGTGCCAGCCAGGGGCTCGGGGCCAACGTCCTGACTTTC
TRBJ2-1	-	TRBV7-3	-	CASSPGRNNEQFF	TGTGCCAGCAGCCCGGGGCGAAACAATGAGCAGTTCTTC
TRBJ2-1	-	TRBV10-3	TRBD1	CAIGTGQGNEQFF	TGTGCCATCGGGACAGGGCAAGGGAATGAGCAGTTCTTC
TRBJ2-3	-	TRBV5-1	TRBD2	CASSPRTSGYSTDTQYF	TGCGCCAGCAGCCCCCGGACTAGCGGTTACAGCACAGATACGCAGTATTTT
TRBJ2-5	-	TRBV9	TRBD2	CASSVDGRRQETQYF	TGTGCCAGCAGCGTAGACGGGAGGAGGCAAGAGACCCAGTACTTC
TRBJ2-7	-	TRBV20-1	-	CSAYFSYEQYF	TGCAGTGCCTACTTCTCCTACGAGCAGTACTTC
TRBJ1-5	few	TRBV2	-	CASHGQGSLDQPQHF	TGTGCCAGTCACGGCCAGGGATCCCTCGATCAGCCCCAGCATTTT
TRBJ1-5	-	TRBV6-6	-	CASSKEGDNQPQHF	TGTGCCAGCAGTAAGGAGGGGGACAATCAGCCCCAGCATTTT
TRBJ2-1	-	TRBV4-1	TRBD1	CASSQDPGQPYNEQFF	TGCGCCAGCAGCCAAGATCCGGGACAGCCATACAATGAGCAGTTCTTC
TRBJ2-5	few	TRBV2	-	CASKRTVQETQYF	TGTGCCAGCAAAAGGACAGTCCAAGAGACCCAGTACTTC
TRBJ2-3	-	TRBV5-6	TRBD2	CASSLGGRTTDTQYF	TGTGCCAGCAGCTTGGGCGGGAGGACTACAGATACGCAGTATTTT
TRBJ2-7	-	TRBV11-1	TRBD1	CASSLTGQGAYEQYF	TGTGCCAGCAGCTTAACGGGACAGGGGGCCTACGAGCAGTACTTC
TRBJ1-1	once	TRBV4-1	TRBD1	CASSQGQGWTEAFF	TGCGCCAGCAGCCAAGGACAGGGTTGGACTGAAGCTTTCTTT
TRBJ1-2	-	TRBV4-1	-	CASSHGRTGRGYTF	TGCGCCAGCAGCCACGGCAGGACTGGACGAGGCTACACCTTC
TRBJ2-2	once	TRBV5-4	-	CASRGGGTGELFF	TGTGCCAGCAGGGGAGGGGGGACCGGGGAGCTGTTTTTT
TRBJ1-5	-	TRBV18	-	CASSPGVVNQPQHF	TGTGCCAGCTCACCGGGGGTGGTCAATCAGCCCCAGCATTTT
TRBJ2-7	-	TRBV18	-	CASSPRSSVGEQYF	TGTGCCAGCTCACCCAGGTCCTCGGTTGGCGAGCAGTACTTC
TRBJ1-5	-	TRBV6-1	TRBD1	CASINPTGGPQPQHF	TGTGCCAGCATAAACCCGACAGGGGGCCCTCAGCCCCAGCATTTT
TRBJ2-2	-	TRBV7-7	-	CASSLGLSPGELFF	TGTGCTAGCAGCTTAGGACTTTCTCCCGGGGAGCTGTTTTTT
TRBJ1-3	-	TRBV2	-	CASRPRTVSGNTIYF	TGTGCCAGCAGGCCTCGGACAGTCTCTGGAAACACCATATATTTT
TRBJ2-7	-	TRBV5-1	-	CASSLGRGEQYF	TGCGCCAGCAGCTTGGGACGGGGTGAGCAGTACTTC
TRBJ1-1	-	TRBV7-2	-	CASSWGAANTEAFF	TGTGCCAGCAGCTGGGGGGCAGCGAACACTGAAGCTTTCTTT
TRBJ1-5	-	TRBV28	TRBD1	CASSLSMPFYGDRGNQPQHF	TGTGCCAGCAGTTTATCCATGCCTTTCTATGGGGACAGGGGCAATCAGCCCCAGCATTTT
TRBJ1-4	-	TRBV28	-	CASSIGRGWNEKLFF	TGTGCCAGCAGTATCGGACGGGGATGGAATGAAAAACTGTTTTTT
TRBJ2-7	-	TRBV11-2	TRBD1	CASSSSRQGGEQYF	TGTGCCAGCAGCTCCTCGCGACAGGGTGGTGAGCAGTACTTC
TRBJ1-5	-	TRBV6-4	TRBD1	CASTLSGRGPYSNQPQHF	TGTGCCAGCACCCTGTCAGGCAGGGGGCCGTATAGCAATCAGCCCCAGCATTTT
TRBJ2-7	-	TRBV28	-	CASSSPLGYEQYF	TGTGCCAGCAGTTCACCTCTAGGGTACGAGCAGTACTTC
TRBJ2-5	-	TRBV21-1	-	CASTLTGAATWETQYF	TGTGCCAGCACCTTGACAGGGGCCGCCACGTGGGAGACCCAGTACTTC
TRBJ2-3	-	TRBV30	-	CAWSVQVAQYF	TGTGCCTGGAGTGTTCAGGTGGCGCAGTATTTT
TRBJ2-7	-	TRBV7-8	TRBD2	CASSLTSGSGYEQYF	TGTGCCAGCAGCCTTACTAGCGGGAGTGGTTACGAGCAGTACTTC
TRBJ2-7	-	TRBV28	TRBD2	CAILAGVGSYEQYF	TGTGCCATCCTAGCGGGAGTTGGAAGTTACGAGCAGTACTTC
TRBJ2-7	-	TRBV6-4	-	CASSDGPVPPGEQYF	TGTGCCAGCAGTGACGGCCCAGTTCCCCCCGGTGAGCAGTACTTC
TRBJ1-5	-	TRBV19	TRBD1	CASSIGDRGKQPQHF	TGTGCCAGTAGTATAGGGGACAGGGGAAAACAGCCCCAGCATTTT
TRBJ2-3	-	TRBV18	-	CATSRGGGNTDTQYF	TGTGCCACCTCTCGGGGCGGCGGGAACACAGATACGCAGTATTTT
TRBJ1-4	-	TRBV7-8	-	CASSLDGQRSNEKLFF	TGTGCCAGCAGCTTAGATGGACAGAGGTCTAATGAAAAACTGTTTTTT
TRBJ2-7	-	TRBV6-1	TRBD2	CASTDRGTSGSTYEQYF	TGTGCCAGCACTGACAGGGGTACTAGCGGGAGTACCTACGAGCAGTACTTC
TRBJ2-1	-	TRBV19	TRBD2	CASSRLAGGVEQFF	TGTGCCAGTAGTAGACTAGCGGGAGGGGTTGAGCAGTTCTTC
TRBJ2-5	-	TRBV19	-	CASSIGPLMQETQYF	TGTGCCAGTAGTATCGGGCCACTTATGCAAGAGACCCAGTACTTC
TRBJ2-7	once	TRBV14	TRBD2	CASSWTSGRGYEQYF	TGTGCCAGCAGTTGGACTAGCGGGAGGGGGTACGAGCAGTACTTC
TRBJ2-3	-	TRBV23-1	TRBD2	CASSQSTKLGHKLAGGISTDTQYF	TGCGCCAGCAGTCAATCTACGAAGCTTGGGCACAAACTAGCGGGAGGGATAAGCACAGATACGCAGTATTTT
TRBJ1-4	-	TRBV29-1	-	CSVEGAGTNEKLFF	TGCAGCGTTGAAGGTGCGGGAACTAATGAAAAACTGTTTTTT
TRBJ2-7	-	TRBV7-6	-	CASSLGQGGSYEQYF	TGTGCCAGCAGCTTAGGACAGGGAGGATCCTACGAGCAGTACTTC
TRBJ2-7	-	TRBV6-5	TRBD1	CASSSPRTGDYAQYF	TGTGCCAGCAGTTCCCCACGGACAGGGGACTACGCGCAGTACTTC
TRBJ2-1	-	TRBV28	-	CASSFGGRNEQFF	TGTGCCAGCAGTTTTGGGGGTCGGAATGAGCAGTTCTTC